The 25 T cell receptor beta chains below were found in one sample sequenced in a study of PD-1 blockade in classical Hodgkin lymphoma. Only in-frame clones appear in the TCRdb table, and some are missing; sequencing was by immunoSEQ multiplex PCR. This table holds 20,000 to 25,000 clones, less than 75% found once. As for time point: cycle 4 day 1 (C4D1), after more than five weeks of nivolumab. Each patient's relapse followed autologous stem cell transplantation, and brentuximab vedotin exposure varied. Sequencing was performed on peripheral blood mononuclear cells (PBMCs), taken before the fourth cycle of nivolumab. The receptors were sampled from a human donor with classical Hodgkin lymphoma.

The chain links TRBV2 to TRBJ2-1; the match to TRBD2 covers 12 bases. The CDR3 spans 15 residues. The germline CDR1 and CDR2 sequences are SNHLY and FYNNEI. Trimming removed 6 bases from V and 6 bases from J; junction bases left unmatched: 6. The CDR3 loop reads CASRWTSGVGNEQFF. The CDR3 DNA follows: TGTGCCAGCAGGTGGACTAGCGGGGTTGGCAATGAGCAGTTCTTC.

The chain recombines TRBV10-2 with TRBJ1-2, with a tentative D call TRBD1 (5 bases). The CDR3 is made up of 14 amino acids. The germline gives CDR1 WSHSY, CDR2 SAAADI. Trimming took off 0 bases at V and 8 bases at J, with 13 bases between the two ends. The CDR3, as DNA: TGCGCCAGCAGTGAGTCGTTAGGGGTCGGAGGCTACACCTTC. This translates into CASSESLGVGGYTF.

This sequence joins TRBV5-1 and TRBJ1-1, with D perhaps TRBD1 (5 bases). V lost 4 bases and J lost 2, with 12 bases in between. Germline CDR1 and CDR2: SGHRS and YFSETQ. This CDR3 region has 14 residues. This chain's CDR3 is CASSKDSTNTEAFF. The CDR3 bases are TGCGCCAGCAGCAAAGACAGCACAAACACTGAAGCTTTCTTT.

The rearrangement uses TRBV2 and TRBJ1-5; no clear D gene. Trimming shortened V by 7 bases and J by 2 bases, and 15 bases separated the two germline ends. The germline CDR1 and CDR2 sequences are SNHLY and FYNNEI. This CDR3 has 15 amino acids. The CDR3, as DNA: TGTGCCAGCACCAGCAGCGGGTTGGGCAATCAGCCCCAGCATTTT. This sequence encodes CASTSSGLGNQPQHF.

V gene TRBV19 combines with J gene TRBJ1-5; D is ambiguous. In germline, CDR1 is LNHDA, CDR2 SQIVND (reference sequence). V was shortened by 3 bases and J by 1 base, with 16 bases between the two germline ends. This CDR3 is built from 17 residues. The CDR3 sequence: CASSIGPAMGSNQPQHF. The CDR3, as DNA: TGTGCCAGTAGTATCGGCCCGGCCATGGGAAGCAATCAGCCCCAGCATTTT.

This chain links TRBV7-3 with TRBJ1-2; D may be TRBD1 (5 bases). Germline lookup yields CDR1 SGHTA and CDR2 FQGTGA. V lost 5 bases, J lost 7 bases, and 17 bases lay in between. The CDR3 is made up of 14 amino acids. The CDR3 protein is CASSLDRGMGGYTF. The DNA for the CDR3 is TGTGCCAGCAGCCTCGACAGAGGCATGGGTGGCTACACCTTC.

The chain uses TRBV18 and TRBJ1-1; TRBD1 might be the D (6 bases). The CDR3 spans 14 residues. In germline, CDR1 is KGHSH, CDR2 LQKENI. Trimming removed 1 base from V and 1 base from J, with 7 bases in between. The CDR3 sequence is CASSPQGGNTEAFF. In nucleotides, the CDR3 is TGTGCCAGCTCACCACAAGGGGGGAACACTGAAGCTTTCTTT.

The CDR3 DNA sequence: TGCGCCAGCAGCACCCGGGCCCCGGAGCGGGAGACCCAGTACTTC. This codes for CASSTRAPERETQYF. The chain uses TRBV5-1 and TRBJ2-5; the D gene is possibly TRBD2 (5 bases). The CDR3 has 15 residues. The V gene lost 4 bases and the J gene lost 5 bases, with 18 bases spanning the gap. From germline, CDR1 is SGHRS and CDR2 YFSETQ.

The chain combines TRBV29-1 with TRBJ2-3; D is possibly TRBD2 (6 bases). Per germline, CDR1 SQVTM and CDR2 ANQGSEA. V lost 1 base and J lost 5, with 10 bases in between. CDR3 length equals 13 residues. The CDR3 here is CSVEGGTVDTQYF. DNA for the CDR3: TGCAGCGTTGAAGGCGGGACGGTAGATACGCAGTATTTT.

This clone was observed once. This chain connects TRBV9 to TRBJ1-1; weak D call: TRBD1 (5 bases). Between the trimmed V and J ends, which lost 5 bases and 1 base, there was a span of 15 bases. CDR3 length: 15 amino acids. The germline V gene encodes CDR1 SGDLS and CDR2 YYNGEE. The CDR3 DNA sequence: TGTGCCAGCAGGGCGGGGCTTGGGAGGAACACTGAAGCTTTCTTT. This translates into CASRAGLGRNTEAFF.

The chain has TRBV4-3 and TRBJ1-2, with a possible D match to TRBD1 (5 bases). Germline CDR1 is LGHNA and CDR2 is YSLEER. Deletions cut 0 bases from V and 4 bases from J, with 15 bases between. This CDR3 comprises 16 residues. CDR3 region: CASSQEAVRAPYGYTF. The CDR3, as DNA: TGCGCCAGCAGCCAAGAAGCGGTCAGGGCCCCCTATGGCTACACCTTC.

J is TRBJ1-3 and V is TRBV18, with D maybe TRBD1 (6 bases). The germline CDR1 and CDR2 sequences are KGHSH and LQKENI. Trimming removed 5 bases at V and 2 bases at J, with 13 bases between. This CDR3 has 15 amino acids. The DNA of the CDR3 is TGTGCCAGCTCATCCAGACAGGAGGCTGGAAACACCATATATTTT. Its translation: CASSSRQEAGNTIYF. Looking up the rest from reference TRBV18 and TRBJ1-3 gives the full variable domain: NAGVMQNPRHLVRRRGQEARLRCSPMKGHSHVYWYRQLPEEGLKFMVYLQKENIIDESGMPKERFSAEFPKEGPSILRIQQVVRGDSAAYFCASSSRQEAGNTIYFGEGSWLTVV.

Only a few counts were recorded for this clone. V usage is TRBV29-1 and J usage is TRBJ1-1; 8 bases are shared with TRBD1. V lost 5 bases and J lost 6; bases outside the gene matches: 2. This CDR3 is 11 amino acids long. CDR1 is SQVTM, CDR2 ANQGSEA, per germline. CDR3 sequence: CSVTGGSEAFF. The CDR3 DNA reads TGCAGCGTTACAGGGGGGTCTGAAGCTTTCTTT.

Here the CDR3 reads CATSETFLVYNSPLHF. In DNA form, the CDR3 reads TGTGCCACCAGCGAGACCTTCTTAGTTTATAATTCACCCCTCCACTTT. This chain links TRBV15 with TRBJ1-6; unclear D gene. Trimming cost V 5 bases and J 4 bases, with 15 bases left between them. Germline CDR1 LNHNV, CDR2 YYDKDF (reference sequence). This CDR3 is built from 16 residues.

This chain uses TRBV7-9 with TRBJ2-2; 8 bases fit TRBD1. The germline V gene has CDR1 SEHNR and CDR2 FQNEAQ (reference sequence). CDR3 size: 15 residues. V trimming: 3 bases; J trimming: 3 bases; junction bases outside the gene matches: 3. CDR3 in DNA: TGTGCCAGCAGCTTCGGACAGGGTTACACCGGGGAGCTGTTTTTT. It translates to CASSFGQGYTGELFF. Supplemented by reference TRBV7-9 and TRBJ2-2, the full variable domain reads DTGVSQNPRHKITKRGQNVTFRCDPISEHNRLYWYRQTLGQGPEFLTYFQNEAQLEKSRLLSDRFSAERPKGSFSTLEIQRTEQGDSAMYLCASSFGQGYTGELFFGEGSRLTVL.

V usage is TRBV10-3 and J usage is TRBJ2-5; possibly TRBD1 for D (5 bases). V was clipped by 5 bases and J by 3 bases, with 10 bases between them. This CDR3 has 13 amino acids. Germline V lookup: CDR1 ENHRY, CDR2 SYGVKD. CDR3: CAISYRSEETQYF. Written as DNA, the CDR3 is TGTGCCATCAGTTACAGGAGCGAAGAGACCCAGTACTTC.

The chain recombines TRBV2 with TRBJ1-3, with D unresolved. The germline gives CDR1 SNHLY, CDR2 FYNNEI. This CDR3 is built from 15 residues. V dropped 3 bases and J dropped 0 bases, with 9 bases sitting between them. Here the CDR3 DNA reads TGTGCCAGCAGTGAGGGTCGGATCTCTGGAAACACCATATATTTT. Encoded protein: CASSEGRISGNTIYF.

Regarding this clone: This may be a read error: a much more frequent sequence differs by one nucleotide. CDR3 bases: TGCGCCAGCAGCCAGGATGTGGGGGCCTACAATGAGCAGTTCTTC. The encoded protein is CASSQDVGAYNEQFF. This chain links TRBV4-1 with TRBJ2-1; D possibly matches TRBD1 or TRBD2 (5 bases each). V lost 3 bases and J lost 2, with 11 bases in between. The CDR3 is 15 amino acids. The germline V gene has CDR1 MGHRA and CDR2 YSYEKL.

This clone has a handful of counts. DNA of the CDR3: TGTGCCAGCAGTTCCCCCCCCGGGACTGGAGAGACCCAGTACTTC. This encodes CASSSPPGTGETQYF. The V and J genes are TRBV27 and TRBJ2-5, with a possible D match to TRBD2 (6 bases). Germline values: CDR1 MNHEY, CDR2 SMNVEV (reference sequence). Trimming shortened V by 4 bases and J by 4 bases, and 16 bases separated the two germline ends. The CDR3 has 15 residues.

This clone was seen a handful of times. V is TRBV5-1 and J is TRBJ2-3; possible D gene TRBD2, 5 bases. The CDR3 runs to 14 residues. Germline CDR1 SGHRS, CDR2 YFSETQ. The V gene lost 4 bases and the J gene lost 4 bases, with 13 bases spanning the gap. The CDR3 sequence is CASSMRGSADTQYF. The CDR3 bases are TGCGCCAGCAGCATGAGAGGGTCGGCAGATACGCAGTATTTT.

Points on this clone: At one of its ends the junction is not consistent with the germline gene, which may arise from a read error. CDR3 nucleotides: TGTGCCAGCAGCACCAGGATGAACGCTGAAGCTTTCTTT. This codes for CASSTRMNAEAFF. This chain joins TRBV5-3 and TRBJ1-1; D gene ambiguous. TRBV5-3 is identified as an open reading frame with a role that is uncertain. The CDR3 covers 13 residues.

The CDR3 is CASSVDGRVASEQFF. The CDR3 DNA reads as TGTGCCAGCAGCGTAGACGGTAGAGTGGCGAGTGAGCAGTTCTTC. The V call is TRBV9, the J call TRBJ2-1; unclear D gene. This CDR3 is built from 15 residues. CDR1 and CDR2 (germline): SGDLS, YYNGEE. Deletions cut 0 bases from V and 9 bases from J, with 16 bases between.

CDR3 sequence (DNA): TGTGCCAGCGTCGGGCGTACTAGCGGGCCTTTCTACGAGCAGTACTTC. Its protein product is CASVGRTSGPFYEQYF. The gene calls are TRBV28 and TRBJ2-7; 9 positions match TRBD2. CDR3 length equals 16 residues. Trimming cost V 8 bases and J 3 bases; bases outside gene matches: 14. The germline V gene has CDR1 MDHEN and CDR2 SYDVKM. Using reference TRBV28 and TRBJ2-7 for the parts outside the CDR3, the full variable domain is DVKVTQSSRYLVKRTGEKVFLECVQDMDHENMFWYRQDPGLGLRLIYFSYDVKMKEKGDIPEGYSVSREKKERFSLILESASTNQTSMYLCASVGRTSGPFYEQYFGPGTRLTVT.

The CDR3 nucleotides are TGTGCCAGCCTCGGGACTAGCGGTACCACCGGCGAGCAGTACTTC. It specifies CASLGTSGTTGEQYF. The chain uses TRBV7-2 and TRBJ2-5; 11 nucleotides match TRBD2. The end of the DNA aligns better with TRBJ2-7, so the J call may be wrong. CDR3 size: 15 residues. In germline, CDR1 is SGHTA, CDR2 FQGNSA.

In nucleotides, the CDR3 is TGTGCCAGCTCACCACCGGGACTAGCGGGAGTCGCCTACGAGCAGTACTTC. As protein: CASSPPGLAGVAYEQYF. V is TRBV18 and J is TRBJ2-7; 14 nucleotides align to TRBD2. CDR1 KGHSH and CDR2 LQKENI come from the germline V gene. The CDR3 extends over 17 amino acids. Unmatched junction bases numbered 3, after V lost 0 bases and J lost 2 bases. Full variable domain (remainder filled in from reference TRBV18 and TRBJ2-7): NAGVMQNPRHLVRRRGQEARLRCSPMKGHSHVYWYRQLPEEGLKFMVYLQKENIIDESGMPKERFSAEFPKEGPSILRIQQVVRGDSAAYFCASSPPGLAGVAYEQYFGPGTRLTVT.